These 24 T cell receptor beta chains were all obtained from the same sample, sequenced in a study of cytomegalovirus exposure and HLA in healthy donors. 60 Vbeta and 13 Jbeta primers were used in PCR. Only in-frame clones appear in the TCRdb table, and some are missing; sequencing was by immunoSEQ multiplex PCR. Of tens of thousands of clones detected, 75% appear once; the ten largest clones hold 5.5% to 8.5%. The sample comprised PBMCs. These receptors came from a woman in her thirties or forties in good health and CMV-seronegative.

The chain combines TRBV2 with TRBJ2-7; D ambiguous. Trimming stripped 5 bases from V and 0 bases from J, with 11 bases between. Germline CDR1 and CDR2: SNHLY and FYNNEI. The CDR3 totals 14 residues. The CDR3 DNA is TGTGCCAGCAGTTATAACATCTTCTCCTACGAGCAGTACTTC. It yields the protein CASSYNIFSYEQYF.

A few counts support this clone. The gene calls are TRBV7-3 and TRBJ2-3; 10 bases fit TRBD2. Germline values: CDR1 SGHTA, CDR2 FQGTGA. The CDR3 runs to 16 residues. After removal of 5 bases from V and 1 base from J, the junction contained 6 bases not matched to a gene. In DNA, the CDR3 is TGTGCCAGCAGCCATGGCGGGACTAGCGGCACAGATACGCAGTATTTT. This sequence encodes CASSHGGTSGTDTQYF.

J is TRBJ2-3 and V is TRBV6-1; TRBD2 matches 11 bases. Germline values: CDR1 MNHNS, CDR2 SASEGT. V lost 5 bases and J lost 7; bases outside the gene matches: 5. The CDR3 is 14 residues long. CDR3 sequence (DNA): TGTGCCAGCAGTATAGCGGGAGGGCCAAATACGCAGTATTTT. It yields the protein CASSIAGGPNTQYF.

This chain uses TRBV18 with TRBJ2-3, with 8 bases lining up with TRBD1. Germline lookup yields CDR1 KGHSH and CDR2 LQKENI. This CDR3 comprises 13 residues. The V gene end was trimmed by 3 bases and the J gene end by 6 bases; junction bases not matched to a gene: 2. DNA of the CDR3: TGTGCCAGCTCACCGAGACAGGGGGATACGCAGTATTTT. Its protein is CASSPRQGDTQYF. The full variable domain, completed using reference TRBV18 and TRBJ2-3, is NAGVMQNPRHLVRRRGQEARLRCSPMKGHSHVYWYRQLPEEGLKFMVYLQKENIIDESGMPKERFSAEFPKEGPSILRIQQVVRGDSAAYFCASSPRQGDTQYFGPGTRLTVL.

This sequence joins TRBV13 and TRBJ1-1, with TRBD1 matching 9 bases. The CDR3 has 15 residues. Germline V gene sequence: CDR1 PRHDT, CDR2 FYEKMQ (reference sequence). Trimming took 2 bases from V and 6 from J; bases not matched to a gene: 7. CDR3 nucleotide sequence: TGTGCCAGCAGCTTATGGGACAGGGTGAATCCTGAAGCTTTCTTT. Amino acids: CASSLWDRVNPEAFF.

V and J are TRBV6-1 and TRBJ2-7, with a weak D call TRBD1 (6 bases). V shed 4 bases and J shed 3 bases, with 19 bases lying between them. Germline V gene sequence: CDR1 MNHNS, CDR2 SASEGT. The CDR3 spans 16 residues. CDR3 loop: CASSAGLGGSHYEQYF. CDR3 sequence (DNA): TGTGCCAGCAGTGCGGGGTTAGGGGGTTCCCACTACGAGCAGTACTTC.

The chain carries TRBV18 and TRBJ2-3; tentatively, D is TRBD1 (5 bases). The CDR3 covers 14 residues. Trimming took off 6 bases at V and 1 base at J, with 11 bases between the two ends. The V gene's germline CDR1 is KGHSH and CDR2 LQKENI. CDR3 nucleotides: TGTGCCAGCTCCCCAACAGGAGGCACAGATACGCAGTATTTT. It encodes CASSPTGGTDTQYF.

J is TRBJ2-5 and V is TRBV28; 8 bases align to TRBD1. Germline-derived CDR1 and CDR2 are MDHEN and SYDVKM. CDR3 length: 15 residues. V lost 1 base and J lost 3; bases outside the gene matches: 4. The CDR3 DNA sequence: TGTGCCAGCAGTTTATTCAGGGGGCTTGAAGAGACCCAGTACTTC. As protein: CASSLFRGLEETQYF.

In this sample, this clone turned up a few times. The CDR3 sequence is CASSQSPGLSTDTQYF. The CDR3 bases are TGTGCCAGCAGCCAATCGCCGGGACTCTCCACAGATACGCAGTATTTT. The chain employs TRBV4-2 and TRBJ2-3, with D perhaps matching TRBD2 (6 bases). Germline values: CDR1 LGHNA, CDR2 YNFKEQ. V dropped 2 bases and J dropped 2 bases, with 14 bases sitting between them. The CDR3 is 16 residues long.

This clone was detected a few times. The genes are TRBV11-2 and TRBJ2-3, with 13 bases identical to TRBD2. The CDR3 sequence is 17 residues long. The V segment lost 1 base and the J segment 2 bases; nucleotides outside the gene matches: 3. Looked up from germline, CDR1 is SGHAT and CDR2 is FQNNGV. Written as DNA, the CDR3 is TGTGCCAGCAGCTTAGTTGGACTAGCGGGAGCCACAGATACGCAGTATTTT. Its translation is CASSLVGLAGATDTQYF.

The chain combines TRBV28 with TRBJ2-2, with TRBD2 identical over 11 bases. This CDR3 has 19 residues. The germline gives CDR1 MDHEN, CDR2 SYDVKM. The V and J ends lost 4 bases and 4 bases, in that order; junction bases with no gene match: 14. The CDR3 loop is CASSYEGTGLAGGTGELFF. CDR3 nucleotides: TGTGCCAGCAGTTATGAGGGTACTGGGCTAGCGGGAGGCACCGGGGAGCTGTTTTTT. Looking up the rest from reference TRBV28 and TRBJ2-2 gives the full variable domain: DVKVTQSSRYLVKRTGEKVFLECVQDMDHENMFWYRQDPGLGLRLIYFSYDVKMKEKGDIPEGYSVSREKKERFSLILESASTNQTSMYLCASSYEGTGLAGGTGELFFGEGSRLTVL.

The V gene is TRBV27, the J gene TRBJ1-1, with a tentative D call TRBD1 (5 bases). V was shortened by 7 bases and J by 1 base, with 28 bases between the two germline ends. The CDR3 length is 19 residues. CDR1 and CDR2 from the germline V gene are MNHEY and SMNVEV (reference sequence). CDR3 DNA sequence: TGTGCCAGCATTCGTGGTAGCGGAGGGGCGGGGAGGGGGAACACTGAAGCTTTCTTT. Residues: CASIRGSGGAGRGNTEAFF.

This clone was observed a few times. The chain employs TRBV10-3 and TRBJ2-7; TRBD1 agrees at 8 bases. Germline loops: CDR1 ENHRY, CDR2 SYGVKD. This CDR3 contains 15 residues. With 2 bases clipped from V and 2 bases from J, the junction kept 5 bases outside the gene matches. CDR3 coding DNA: TGTGCCATCAGTGAGGCCGGACAGGGCGCCTACGAGCAGTACTTC. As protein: CAISEAGQGAYEQYF.

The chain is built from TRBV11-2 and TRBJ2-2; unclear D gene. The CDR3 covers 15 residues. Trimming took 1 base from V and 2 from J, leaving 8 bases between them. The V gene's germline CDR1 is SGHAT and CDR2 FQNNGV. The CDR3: CASSLGLTNTGELFF. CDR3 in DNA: TGTGCCAGCAGCTTAGGACTTACTAACACCGGGGAGCTGTTTTTT. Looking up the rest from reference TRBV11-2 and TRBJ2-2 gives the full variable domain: EAGVAQSPRYKIIEKRQSVAFWCNPISGHATLYWYQQILGQGPKLLIQFQNNGVVDDSQLPKDRFSAERLKGVDSTLKIQPAKLEDSAVYLCASSLGLTNTGELFFGEGSRLTVL.

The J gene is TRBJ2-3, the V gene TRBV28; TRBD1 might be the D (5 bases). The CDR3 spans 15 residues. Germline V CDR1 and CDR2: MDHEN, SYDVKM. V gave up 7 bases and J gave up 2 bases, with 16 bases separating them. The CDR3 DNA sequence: TGTGCCAGCAAAAGGGGATCTACCCTCACAGATACGCAGTATTTT. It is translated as CASKRGSTLTDTQYF.

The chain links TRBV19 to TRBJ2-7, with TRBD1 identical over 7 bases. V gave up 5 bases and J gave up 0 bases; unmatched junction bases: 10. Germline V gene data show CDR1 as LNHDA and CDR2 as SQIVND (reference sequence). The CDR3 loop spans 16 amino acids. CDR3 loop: CASSRTGTVLSYEQYF. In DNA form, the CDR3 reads TGTGCCAGTAGTCGCACCGGGACAGTCCTCTCCTACGAGCAGTACTTC.

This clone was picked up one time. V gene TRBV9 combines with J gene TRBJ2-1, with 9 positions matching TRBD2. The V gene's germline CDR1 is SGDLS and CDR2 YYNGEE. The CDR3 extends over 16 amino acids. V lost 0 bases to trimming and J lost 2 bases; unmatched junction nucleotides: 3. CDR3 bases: TGTGCCAGCAGCGTAGACCCTAGCGGGGCCTACAATGAGCAGTTCTTC. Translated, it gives CASSVDPSGAYNEQFF.

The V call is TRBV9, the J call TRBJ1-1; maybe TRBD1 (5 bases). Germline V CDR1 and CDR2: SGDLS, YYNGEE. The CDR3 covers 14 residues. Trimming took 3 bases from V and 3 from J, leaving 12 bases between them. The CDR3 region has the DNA TGTGCCAGCAGCGCGCAGACAGCTTACACTGAAGCTTTCTTT. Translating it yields CASSAQTAYTEAFF. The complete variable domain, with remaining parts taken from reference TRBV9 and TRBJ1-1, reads DSGVTQTPKHLITATGQRVTLRCSPRSGDLSVYWYQQSLDQGLQFLIQYYNGEERAKGNILERFSAQQFPDLHSELNLSSLELGDSALYFCASSAQTAYTEAFFGQGTRLTVV.

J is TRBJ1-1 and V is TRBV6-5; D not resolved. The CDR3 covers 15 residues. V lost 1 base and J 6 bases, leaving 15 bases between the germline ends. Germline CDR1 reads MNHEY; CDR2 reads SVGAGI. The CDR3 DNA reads TGTGCCAGCAGTTACTTGACTGAGGGTAGGGCTGAAGCTTTCTTT. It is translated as CASSYLTEGRAEAFF.

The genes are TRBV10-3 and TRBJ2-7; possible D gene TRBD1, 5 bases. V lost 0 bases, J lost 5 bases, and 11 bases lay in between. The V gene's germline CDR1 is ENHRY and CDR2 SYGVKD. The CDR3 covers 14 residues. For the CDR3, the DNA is TGTGCCATCAGTGAGTCATTACAGGCCCACGAGCAGTACTTC. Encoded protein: CAISESLQAHEQYF.

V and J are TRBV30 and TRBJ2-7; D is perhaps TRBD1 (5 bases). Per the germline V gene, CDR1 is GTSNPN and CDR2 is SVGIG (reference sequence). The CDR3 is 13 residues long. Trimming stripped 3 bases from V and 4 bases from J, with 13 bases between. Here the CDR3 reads CAWSKDIEYEQYF. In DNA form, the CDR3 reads TGTGCCTGGAGCAAGGACATAGAATACGAGCAGTACTTC.

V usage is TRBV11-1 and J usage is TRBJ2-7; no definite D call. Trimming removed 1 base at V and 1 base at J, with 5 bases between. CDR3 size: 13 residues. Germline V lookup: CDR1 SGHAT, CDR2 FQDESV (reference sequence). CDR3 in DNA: TGTGCCAGCAGCTTAGAGGAGTCCTACGAGCAGTACTTC. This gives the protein CASSLEESYEQYF. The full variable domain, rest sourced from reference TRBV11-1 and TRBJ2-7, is EAEVAQSPRYKITEKSQAVAFWCDPISGHATLYWYRQILGQGPELLVQFQDESVVDDSQLPKDRFSAERLKGVDSTLKIQPAELGDSAMYLCASSLEESYEQYFGPGTRLTVT.

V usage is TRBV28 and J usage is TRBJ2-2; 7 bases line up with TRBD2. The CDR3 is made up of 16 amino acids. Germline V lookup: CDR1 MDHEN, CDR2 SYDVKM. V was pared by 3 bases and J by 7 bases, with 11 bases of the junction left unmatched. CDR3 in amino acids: CASSFLTGGGIGELFF. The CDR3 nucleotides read TGTGCCAGCAGTTTCCTAACGGGAGGCGGAATCGGGGAGCTGTTTTTT. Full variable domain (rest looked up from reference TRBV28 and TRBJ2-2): DVKVTQSSRYLVKRTGEKVFLECVQDMDHENMFWYRQDPGLGLRLIYFSYDVKMKEKGDIPEGYSVSREKKERFSLILESASTNQTSMYLCASSFLTGGGIGELFFGEGSRLTVL.

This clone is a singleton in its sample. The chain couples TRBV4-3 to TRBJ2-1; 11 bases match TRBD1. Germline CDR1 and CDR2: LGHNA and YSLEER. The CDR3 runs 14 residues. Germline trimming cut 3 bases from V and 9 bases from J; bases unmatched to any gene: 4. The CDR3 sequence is CASSHGQGAAEQFF. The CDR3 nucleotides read TGCGCCAGCAGCCACGGACAGGGGGCGGCTGAGCAGTTCTTC.